This TCR beta chain stems from a study of T cell responses to AZD1222 COVID-19 vaccine. CDR1 LGHNT and CDR2 FRNRAP come from the germline V gene. V shed 6 bases and J shed 3 bases, with 15 bases lying between them. The CDR3 runs to 14 residues. Data came from immunoSEQ multiplex PCR; TCRdb stores just in-frame clones and leaves some out. Of 68,000 or so clones detected, roughly 86% appear once; the ten largest clones hold less than 9%. The sequence came from an adult in good health. The rearrangement uses TRBV12-5 and TRBJ2-7; possible D gene TRBD1, 6 bases. The sequencing here drew on peripheral blood, taken on day 0 of AZD1222 vaccination. For the CDR3, the DNA is TGTGCTAGTGGCCTGCCGGGACAAAACTACGAGCAGTACTTC. The encoded protein is CASGLPGQNYEQYF.